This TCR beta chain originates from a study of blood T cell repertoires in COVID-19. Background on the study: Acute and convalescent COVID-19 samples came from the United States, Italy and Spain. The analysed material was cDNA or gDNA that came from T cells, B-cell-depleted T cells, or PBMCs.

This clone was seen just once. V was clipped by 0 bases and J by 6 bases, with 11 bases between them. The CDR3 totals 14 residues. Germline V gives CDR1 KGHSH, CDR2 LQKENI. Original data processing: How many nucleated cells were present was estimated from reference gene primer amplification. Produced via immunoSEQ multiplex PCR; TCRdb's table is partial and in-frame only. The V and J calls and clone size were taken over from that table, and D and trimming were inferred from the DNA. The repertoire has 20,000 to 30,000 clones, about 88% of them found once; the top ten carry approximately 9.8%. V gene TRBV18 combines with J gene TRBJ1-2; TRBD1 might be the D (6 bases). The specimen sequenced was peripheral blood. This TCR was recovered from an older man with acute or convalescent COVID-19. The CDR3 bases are TGTGCCAGCTCACCACCGCGCAGGGGCCATGGCTACACCTTC. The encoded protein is CASSPPRRGHGYTF.